This entry concerns a single TCR beta chain. This entry is derived from a study of beta chain features in type 1 diabetes. On the study more broadly: Sorted cells from all samples, numbering about 98 million, were examined.

The CDR3 totals 15 residues. V lost 4 bases and J lost 4, with 14 bases in between. Germline V gene sequence: CDR1 MGHRA, CDR2 YSYEKL. Sequenced material consisted of expressed TCRB transcripts (all of the isolated RNA was reverse transcribed). TCRdb's table, derived via immunoSEQ multiplex PCR, lists solely in-frame clones and lacks some. The top ten hold around 0.04% of the sample, which has 330,000 or so clones, less than 20% seen once. The sequence derives from a young woman in good health. The J gene is TRBJ1-5, the V gene TRBV4-1, with D tentatively TRBD1 (5 bases). Sequencing was performed on naive CD4+ T cells from blood. CDR3 loop: CASSPQGVGNQPQHF. The CDR3 DNA follows: TGCGCCAGCAGCCCTCAAGGGGTCGGGAATCAGCCCCAGCATTTT.